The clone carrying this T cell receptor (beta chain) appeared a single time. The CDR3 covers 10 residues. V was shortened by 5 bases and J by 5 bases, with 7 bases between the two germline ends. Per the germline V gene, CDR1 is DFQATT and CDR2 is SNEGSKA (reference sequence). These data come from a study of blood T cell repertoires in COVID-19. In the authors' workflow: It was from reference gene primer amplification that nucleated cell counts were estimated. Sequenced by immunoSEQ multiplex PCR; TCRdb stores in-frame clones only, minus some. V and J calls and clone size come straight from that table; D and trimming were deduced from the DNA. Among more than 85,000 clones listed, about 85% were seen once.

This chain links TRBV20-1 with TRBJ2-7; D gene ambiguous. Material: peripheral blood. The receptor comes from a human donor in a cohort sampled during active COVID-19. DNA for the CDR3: TGCAGTGCTCCTTTTAACGAGCAGTACTTC. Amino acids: CSAPFNEQYF.